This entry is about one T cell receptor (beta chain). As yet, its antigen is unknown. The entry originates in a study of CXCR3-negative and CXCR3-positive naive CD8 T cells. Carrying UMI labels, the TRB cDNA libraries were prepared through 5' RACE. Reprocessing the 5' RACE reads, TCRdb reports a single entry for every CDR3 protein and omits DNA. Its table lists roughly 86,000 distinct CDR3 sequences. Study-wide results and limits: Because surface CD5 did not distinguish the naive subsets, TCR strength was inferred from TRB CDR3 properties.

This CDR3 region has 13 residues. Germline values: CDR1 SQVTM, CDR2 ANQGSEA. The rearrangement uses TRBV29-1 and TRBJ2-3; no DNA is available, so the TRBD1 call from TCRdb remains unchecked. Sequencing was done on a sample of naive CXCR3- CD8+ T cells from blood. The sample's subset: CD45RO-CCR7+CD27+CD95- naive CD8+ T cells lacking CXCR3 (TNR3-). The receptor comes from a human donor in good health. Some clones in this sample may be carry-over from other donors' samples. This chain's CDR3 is CSGSGGVVDTQYF.